This T cell receptor beta chain was observed in a study of cytomegalovirus exposure and HLA in healthy donors. Study-level results: For most TCR beta V segments, an earlier analysis put the productive rate at about 87% or about 30% of the time.

Of note for this clone: What it binds is not known.

PCR primers comprised 60 Vbeta and 13 Jbeta primers. The data were produced by immunoSEQ multiplex PCR, yet TCRdb's version contains in-frame clones alone and is incomplete. The profile shows fewer than 200,000 clones, over 70% of them singletons. The CDR3 sequence is 14 residues long. CDR1 is SGDLS, CDR2 YYNGEE, per germline. The ends lost 7 bases at V and 4 bases at J; junction bases unmatched: 7. The specimen sequenced was PBMCs. The chain links TRBV9 to TRBJ2-7, with 11 bases that match TRBD2. The clonotype comes from a man aged 25 to 45 in good health and CMV-seronegative. CDR3 loop: CASGPGTSGYEQYF. The CDR3 DNA sequence: TGTGCCAGCGGCCCCGGGACTAGCGGATACGAGCAGTACTTC.